The present TCR beta chain was sequenced within a study of T cell clones after liver transplantation. Regarding the study as a whole: Rather than being deleted, graft donor-reactive T cells may have moved into the graft.

The CDR3 consists of 15 residues. Trimming removed 2 bases at V and 8 bases at J, with 15 bases between. Germline CDR1 is MNHEY and CDR2 is SMNVEV (reference sequence). As for this clone: Its antigen is unidentified.

Profiled with immunoSEQ multiplex PCR; TCRdb holds only in-frame clones, not every one. The sample shows about 75,000 clones, 80% to 90% of them seen only once. Sequencing was performed on CD4+ T cells from blood, taken roughly 50 months after liver transplant. The receptor was isolated from a human patient who received a liver transplant. A share of the T cells may be of graft donor origin. The chain recombines TRBV27 with TRBJ1-4; a possible D gene is TRBD1 (5 bases). The CDR3 DNA follows: TGTGCCAGCAGTTTACGAAGGCAGGGTGGGGAAAAACTGTTTTTT. It yields the protein CASSLRRQGGEKLFF.